The following is a TCR beta chain sequence with its context. Generated by immunoSEQ multiplex PCR, the TCRdb table keeps only in-frame clones and is missing some. This table holds tens of thousands of clones, approximately 90% found once. The CDR3 sequence is 16 residues long. V shed 0 bases and J 1 base; nucleotides not matched to a gene: 2. The germline gives CDR1 SGHNT, CDR2 YYREEE (reference sequence). These data originate in a study of T cell changes during pregnancy in multiple sclerosis. The source is a female donor in good health, enrolled as a control in a pregnancy study. Source: CD4+ T cells from peripheral blood mononuclear cells, taken in the first trimester of pregnancy. The chain links TRBV5-4 to TRBJ2-3; 10 bases match TRBD2. The CDR3 region is CASSLGGTSGTDTQYF. The CDR3 coding sequence is TGTGCCAGCAGCTTGGGAGGGACTAGCGGCACAGATACGCAGTATTTT.